The 25 T cell receptor beta chains presented below share a single source sample, sequenced in a study of CD8+CD57+ T cells in acquired aplastic anemia. CDR3 and TCR beta VDJ profiling relied on a genomic DNA template. TCRdb re-called the reads with MiXCR, one entry per CDR3 protein. The sample yields 250,000 to 350,000 distinct CDR3 sequences, 55% to 60% seen once. The specimen sequenced was sorted CD4+, CD8+, or CD8+CD57+ T cells (not recorded which) from PBMCs. Receptors originate from a human donor with severe aplastic anemia or a healthy control (not recorded which).

The chain has TRBV15 and TRBJ2-5; perhaps TRBD2 as D (6 bases). CDR1 and CDR2 (germline): LNHNV, YYDKDF (reference sequence). This CDR3 is built from 15 residues. The germline V and J ends were trimmed by 1 base and 4 bases, with 13 bases remaining between them. The CDR3 loop is CATSRVAGRAETQYF. Here the CDR3 DNA reads TGTGCCACCAGCAGAGTGGCGGGGCGGGCAGAGACCCAGTACTTC.

This clonotype was observed at least ten times. This chain links TRBV12-3 or TRBV12-4 with TRBJ2-3; possible D gene TRBD1, 6 bases. V was clipped by 3 bases and J by 2 bases, with 15 bases between them. This CDR3 has 16 amino acids. DNA for the CDR3: TGTGCCAGCAGTTTGTTTACAGGGCATGACACAGATACGCAGTATTTT. It is translated as CASSLFTGHDTDTQYF.

In this sample, this clonotype turned up a few times. The chain links TRBV9 to TRBJ1-2; the D is unclear. Germline CDR1 SGDLS, CDR2 YYNGEE. Trimming removed 4 bases from V and 0 bases from J, with 4 bases in between. The CDR3 runs 12 residues. The CDR3 DNA follows: TGTGCCAGCAGCTTAGCTAACTATGGCTACACCTTC. It translates to CASSLANYGYTF.

Remarks on this clonotype: At one end the junction does not follow the germline gene, possibly because of a read error. The chain employs TRBV10-3 and TRBJ2-5; D perhaps matches TRBD1 (5 bases). Germline CDR1 is ENHRY and CDR2 is SYGVKD. The CDR3 is made up of 14 amino acids. In DNA, the CDR3 is TGTGCCAGCAGTTACTCGGCAGGGCTGGAGACCCAGTACTTC. Protein: CASSYSAGLETQYF.

The V call is TRBV25-1, the J call TRBJ1-2, with a tentative D call TRBD1 (6 bases). CDR3 length: 14 residues. Germline V lookup: CDR1 MGHDK, CDR2 SYGVNS. V shed 7 bases and J shed 2 bases, with 14 bases lying between them. The CDR3 region is CASTQGTKNYGYTF. DNA of the CDR3: TGTGCCAGCACCCAAGGGACAAAGAACTATGGCTACACCTTC.

The chain uses TRBV7-9 and TRBJ1-2; 7 bases line up with TRBD1. The CDR3 is 14 amino acids. Per the germline V gene, CDR1 is SEHNR and CDR2 is FQNEAQ (reference sequence). Unmatched junction bases numbered 5, after V lost 7 bases and J lost 0 bases. In nucleotides, the CDR3 is TGTGCCAGCACACAGGGGATTACTAACTATGGCTACACCTTC. The encoded protein is CASTQGITNYGYTF.

V usage is TRBV7-2 and J usage is TRBJ1-2, with 8 bases fitting TRBD1. The J segment lost 3 bases and the V segment lost 5 bases, leaving 5 bases of the junction unmatched. CDR1 is SGHTA, CDR2 FQGNSA, per germline. This CDR3 region has 14 residues. The CDR3 bases are TGTGCCAGCAGCCCCACGACAGGGGACTATGGCTACACCTTC. Protein product: CASSPTTGDYGYTF.

Many counts were recorded for this clonotype. The chain uses TRBV11-2 and TRBJ1-6; 8 nucleotides agree with TRBD1. The CDR3 runs to 15 residues. CDR1 is SGHAT, CDR2 FQNNGV, per germline. With V trimmed by 2 bases and J by 10 bases, 7 bases remained unmatched. CDR3: CASSLTGPGGSPLHF. CDR3 DNA: TGTGCCAGCAGCTTAACCGGGCCAGGGGGCTCACCCCTCCACTTT.

The chain combines TRBV2 with TRBJ2-3; D may be TRBD2 (5 bases). The germline CDR1 and CDR2 sequences are SNHLY and FYNNEI. The V gene lost 4 bases and the J gene lost 2 bases, with 13 bases spanning the gap. This CDR3 contains 15 residues. The DNA of the CDR3 is TGTGCCAGCAGTGCGGGGAATACTATCACAGATACGCAGTATTTT. Translation: CASSAGNTITDTQYF.

V and J are TRBV7-9 and TRBJ2-7, with D possibly matching TRBD1 (6 bases). Germline CDR1 reads SEHNR; CDR2 reads FQNEAQ (reference sequence). The CDR3 consists of 12 residues. Trimming removed 3 bases at V and 5 bases at J, with 8 bases between. The CDR3 region is CASSLRDNEQYF. The CDR3 nucleotides are TGTGCCAGCAGCTTGAGGGACAACGAGCAGTACTTC. Filled out from reference TRBV7-9 and TRBJ2-7, the complete variable domain reads DTGVSQNPRHKITKRGQNVTFRCDPISEHNRLYWYRQTLGQGPEFLTYFQNEAQLEKSRLLSDRFSAERPKGSFSTLEIQRTEQGDSAMYLCASSLRDNEQYFGPGTRLTVT.

This clonotype was counted many times. The rearrangement joins TRBV9 to TRBJ2-3; either TRBD1 or TRBD2 may supply D (6 bases each). V was shortened by 0 bases and J by 13 bases, with 18 bases between the two germline ends. The CDR3 is 14 amino acids. Germline CDR1 SGDLS, CDR2 YYNGEE. CDR3 coding DNA: TGTGCCAGCAGCGTAGGGGGGGCCGGGGCCGAGAAGTATTTT. This codes for CASSVGGAGAEKYF.

The V call is TRBV20-1, the J call TRBJ1-2; tentative D call: TRBD1 (5 bases). V dropped 1 base and J dropped 5 bases, with 14 bases sitting between them. Germline assignment: CDR1 DFQATT and CDR2 SNEGSKA (reference sequence). This CDR3 comprises 14 residues. DNA for the CDR3: TGCAGTGCTAGAGGGGCAGGGAGTCGGTATGGCTACACCTTC. The encoded protein is CSARGAGSRYGYTF.

This clonotype was observed many times. V gene TRBV7-2 combines with J gene TRBJ2-2, with D possibly TRBD1 on 6 matching bases. Germline V gives CDR1 SGHTA, CDR2 FQGNSA. CDR3 length: 14 amino acids. V was pared by 4 bases and J by 6 bases, with 12 bases between. CDR3 region: CASSYQGPPGELFF. Here the CDR3 DNA reads TGTGCCAGCAGCTACCAGGGGCCGCCCGGGGAGCTGTTTTTT. Drawing the rest from reference TRBV7-2 and TRBJ2-2, the complete variable domain is GAGVSQSPSNKVTEKGKDVELRCDPISGHTALYWYRQSLGQGLEFLIYFQGNSAPDKSGLPSDRFSAERTGGSVSTLTIQRTQQEDSAVYLCASSYQGPPGELFFGEGSRLTVL.

This clonotype has a count of ten or more. This rearrangement joins TRBV7-8 to TRBJ1-3; D is unresolved. Germline lookup yields CDR1 SGHVS and CDR2 FQNEAQ. V lost 1 base to trimming and J lost 0 bases, with 7 bases between them. The CDR3 is 15 amino acids. The CDR3, as DNA: TGTGCCAGCAGCTTAGGTCCAGACTCTGGAAACACCATATATTTT. Protein sequence: CASSLGPDSGNTIYF. Looking up the rest from reference TRBV7-8 and TRBJ1-3 gives the full variable domain: GAGVSQSPRYKVAKRGQDVALRCDPISGHVSLFWYQQALGQGPEFLTYFQNEAQLDKSGLPSDRFFAERPEGSVSTLKIQRTQQEDSAVYLCASSLGPDSGNTIYFGEGSWLTVV.

This clonotype was seen only a few times. This chain links TRBV25-1 with TRBJ2-7; D gene unclear. V lost 1 base to trimming and J lost 12 bases, with 13 bases between them. From germline, CDR1 is MGHDK and CDR2 SYGVNS. This CDR3 contains 12 residues. The CDR3 sequence is CASSEFNLDRYF. As DNA, the CDR3 is TGTGCCAGCAGTGAATTCAACCTAGACCGGTACTTC.

This clonotype was recorded a few times. The chain is built from TRBV24-1 and TRBJ1-5; possible D gene TRBD1, 5 bases. CDR1 is KGHDR, CDR2 SFDVKD, per germline. This CDR3 region has 14 residues. V shed 4 bases and J shed 6 bases, with 12 bases lying between them. CDR3 DNA sequence: TGTGCCACCAGTGACAGGGCTTACGGTCAGCCCCAGCATTTT. Its protein product is CATSDRAYGQPQHF.

The chain carries TRBV2 and TRBJ2-7; no reliable D call. Germline CDR1 SNHLY, CDR2 FYNNEI. V gave up 6 bases and J gave up 5 bases, with 8 bases separating them. CDR3 length equals 11 residues. CDR3 region: CASRGIHEQYF. For the CDR3, the DNA is TGTGCCAGCAGGGGGATCCACGAGCAGTACTTC.

The chain links TRBV2 to TRBJ2-7, with 11 positions matching TRBD2. J was trimmed by 12 bases and V by 6 bases; bases with no gene match: 19. This CDR3 contains 16 residues. In germline, CDR1 is SNHLY, CDR2 FYNNEI. The CDR3 nucleotides read TGTGCCAGCAGCCAAGCCCACGGGGCTAGCGGGAGGCGCCCGTACTTC. Translating gives CASSQAHGASGRRPYF.

About this clonotype itself: Given a much more abundant clone one base away, this may be a read error. V gene TRBV5-1 combines with J gene TRBJ1-3; TRBD1 is a possible D gene (6 bases). The CDR3 spans 16 residues. CDR1 SGHRS and CDR2 YFSETQ come from the germline V gene. The CDR3 bases are TGCGCCAGCAGCCACCAAGACAGGTCCTCTGGAAGCACCATATATTTT. The encoded protein is CASSHQDRSSGSTIYF. Complete variable domain (other parts from reference TRBV5-1 and TRBJ1-3): KAGVTQTPRYLIKTRGQQVTLSCSPISGHRSVSWYQQTPGQGLQFLFEYFSETQRNKGNFPGRFSGRQFSNSRSEMNVSTLELGDSALYLCASSHQDRSSGSTIYFGEGSWLTVV.

V usage is TRBV11-2 and J usage is TRBJ1-1; 8 bases map to TRBD1. The CDR3 consists of 14 residues. Trimming at V came to 8 bases and at J to 0 bases, leaving 5 bases not matched to a gene. CDR1 and CDR2 (germline): SGHAT, FQNNGV. The CDR3, as DNA: TGTGCCAGCTGGCAGGGGGCGATGAACACTGAAGCTTTCTTT. It codes for CASWQGAMNTEAFF.

This clonotype was counted between two and nine times. V usage is TRBV2 and J usage is TRBJ2-7; D uncertain. Trimming left V 6 bases short and J 4 bases short, with 10 bases between. CDR1 is SNHLY, CDR2 FYNNEI, per germline. The CDR3 consists of 12 residues. CDR3 coding DNA: TGTGCCAGCAGCACAGACTTGTACGAGCAGTACTTC. It codes for CASSTDLYEQYF.

This clonotype has a handful of counts. The chain recombines TRBV19 with TRBJ2-7; no definite D call. Germline values: CDR1 LNHDA, CDR2 SQIVND (reference sequence). Trimming shortened V by 4 bases and J by 0 bases, and 10 bases separated the two germline ends. The CDR3 is made up of 14 amino acids. The CDR3 DNA reads TGTGCCAGTAGTAACTCACGGATCTCCTACGAGCAGTACTTC. Translation gives CASSNSRISYEQYF.

The chain recombines TRBV7-9 with TRBJ2-7; 8 nucleotides agree with TRBD1. The CDR3 contains 15 residues. V lost 5 bases and J lost 0; bases outside the gene matches: 6. Germline CDR1 is SEHNR and CDR2 is FQNEAQ (reference sequence). Here the CDR3 DNA reads TGTGCCAGCAGCCGGACAGGGAAGAGCTCCTACGAGCAGTACTTC. Amino acids: CASSRTGKSSYEQYF.

This clonotype came up once. The chain joins TRBV19 to TRBJ2-1, with 10 positions matching TRBD2. Germline CDR1 and CDR2: LNHDA and SQIVND (reference sequence). After removal of 9 bases from V and 3 bases from J, the junction contained 8 bases not matched to a gene. The CDR3 has 15 amino acids. The CDR3 DNA sequence: TGTGCCAGCCTGGGACTAGCGAAGAACTACAATGAGCAGTTCTTC. This gives the protein CASLGLAKNYNEQFF.

V usage is TRBV20-1 and J usage is TRBJ1-2; TRBD1 agrees at 7 bases. The CDR3 contains 16 residues. With 4 bases clipped from V and 2 bases from J, the junction kept 13 bases outside the gene matches. CDR1 and CDR2 (germline): DFQATT, SNEGSKA (reference sequence). The CDR3 sequence: CSAIYRGGQKNYGYTF. CDR3 bases: TGCAGTGCTATATATCGTGGGGGACAGAAAAACTATGGCTACACCTTC.